Shown below are 12 T cell receptor beta chains from a single sample sequenced in a study of T-cell memory formation after mild COVID-19. Each CDR3 protein is one row after TCRdb ran MiXCR on the 5' RACE reads. The data show hundreds of thousands of distinct CDR3 sequences, around a sixth seen once. Specimen: PBMCs or a T cell subset sorted from them (not recorded which). Every receptor here comes from an adult woman who had mild COVID-19 (a few samples of this study predate the infection). Cell type and time point are not known.

The V and J genes are TRBV20-1 and TRBJ2-3; D not certain. CDR1 is DFQATT and CDR2 is SNEGSKA in the germline V gene (reference sequence). V lost 3 bases and J 4 bases, leaving 8 bases between the germline ends. The CDR3 consists of 12 residues. The CDR3 coding sequence is TGCAGTGCTAGTACTGGCCCAGATACGCAGTATTTT. Encoded protein: CSASTGPDTQYF.

This chain links TRBV5-1 with TRBJ2-2; D is ambiguous. Germline V CDR1 and CDR2: SGHRS, YFSETQ. V was trimmed by 5 bases and J by 4 bases, leaving 12 bases between them. The CDR3 length is 14 residues. The CDR3 DNA sequence: TGCGCCAGCAGGGTCCTAGAACCCACCGGGGAGCTGTTTTTT. It specifies CASRVLEPTGELFF.

There are many counts of this clonotype. This sequence joins TRBV25-1 and TRBJ2-3, with D perhaps given as TRBD1 or TRBD2 (5 bases each). Germline V gene sequence: CDR1 MGHDK, CDR2 SYGVNS. The V end lost 4 bases, the J end lost 1 base, and 12 bases lay between the germline ends. The CDR3 length is 15 residues. The DNA for the CDR3 is TGTGCCAGCAGTGCGGGGCAGGGCGGCACAGATACGCAGTATTTT. Translated, it gives CASSAGQGGTDTQYF.

This rearrangement joins TRBV27 to TRBJ2-1; D unclear. The germline V and J ends were trimmed by 3 bases and 6 bases, with 9 bases remaining between them. The CDR3 totals 13 residues. Per the germline V gene, CDR1 is MNHEY and CDR2 is SMNVEV (reference sequence). CDR3 in DNA: TGTGCCAGCAGTTTCACGGGTGCCAATGAGCAGTTCTTC. Protein sequence: CASSFTGANEQFF.

In its sample, this clonotype was seen a few times. V usage is TRBV6-6 and J usage is TRBJ2-5, with TRBD1 matching over 8 bases. V shed 6 bases, J shed 3 bases, and the junction held 6 bases outside the gene matches. The CDR3 spans 14 residues. Germline values: CDR1 MNHNY, CDR2 SVGAGI (reference sequence). The CDR3 protein is CASSSTGVEETQYF. As DNA, the CDR3 is TGTGCCAGCAGCTCGACAGGGGTTGAAGAGACCCAGTACTTC.

This clonotype appeared many times. V usage is TRBV24-1 and J usage is TRBJ2-5; D is unclear. CDR3 size: 11 residues. Trimming shortened V by 4 bases and J by 4 bases, and 3 bases separated the two germline ends. CDR1 is KGHDR, CDR2 SFDVKD, per germline. CDR3 nucleotide sequence: TGTGCCACCAGTGAAGGAGAGACCCAGTACTTC. It is translated as CATSEGETQYF.

In this sample, this clonotype turned up a few times. This chain uses TRBV9 with TRBJ1-2; 9 bases agree with TRBD1. Germline V lookup: CDR1 SGDLS, CDR2 YYNGEE. Trimming removed 3 bases from V and 0 bases from J; junction bases left unmatched: 12. The CDR3 is 18 amino acids. CDR3 loop: CASSALGQGFDTNYGYTF. DNA of the CDR3: TGTGCCAGCAGCGCCTTGGGACAGGGATTTGACACTAACTATGGCTACACCTTC. Full variable domain (remainder filled in from reference TRBV9 and TRBJ1-2): DSGVTQTPKHLITATGQRVTLRCSPRSGDLSVYWYQQSLDQGLQFLIQYYNGEERAKGNILERFSAQQFPDLHSELNLSSLELGDSALYFCASSALGQGFDTNYGYTFGSGTRLTVV.

The V call is TRBV29-1, the J call TRBJ1-2, with D unresolved. The CDR3 is 9 amino acids. Trimming pared 5 bases from V and 8 bases from J, leaving 6 bases between. Germline values: CDR1 SQVTM, CDR2 ANQGSEA. The CDR3 sequence: CSVRCGYTF. CDR3 nucleotides: TGCAGCGTTAGGTGCGGCTACACCTTC.

The V call is TRBV12-3 or TRBV12-4, the J call TRBJ2-1; no firm D call. CDR3 length: 13 residues. V was clipped by 4 bases and J by 8 bases, with 12 bases between them. CDR3 region: CASSSELVHEQFF. CDR3 DNA sequence: TGTGCCAGCAGTTCGGAGCTGGTCCATGAGCAGTTCTTC.

This clonotype has only a few counts. This chain links TRBV20-1 with TRBJ1-4; D is uncertain. CDR1 is DFQATT, CDR2 SNEGSKA, per germline (reference sequence). V shed 0 bases and J shed 0 bases, with 8 bases lying between them. This CDR3 region has 15 residues. CDR3 loop: CSARDYSATNEKLFF. The DNA of the CDR3 is TGCAGTGCTAGAGATTACAGTGCAACTAATGAAAAACTGTTTTTT.

The chain couples TRBV6-1 to TRBJ2-7; D may be TRBD1 or TRBD2 (5 bases each). Germline V lookup: CDR1 MNHNS, CDR2 SASEGT. The CDR3 is 18 residues long. V lost 3 bases and J lost 3, with 24 bases in between. The CDR3 DNA reads as TGTGCCAGCAGTGATATCCCCGGTCTAAGAGGGGCCTTCTACGAGCAGTACTTC. Its translation: CASSDIPGLRGAFYEQYF.

This clonotype appeared many times. V and J are TRBV11-2 and TRBJ2-2; D ambiguous. The germline V gene encodes CDR1 SGHAT and CDR2 FQNNGV. V gave up 4 bases and J gave up 8 bases, with 5 bases separating them. This CDR3 has 11 amino acids. The CDR3 loop is CASSYRGELFF. CDR3 coding DNA: TGTGCCAGCAGCTATCGGGGGGAGCTGTTTTTT.